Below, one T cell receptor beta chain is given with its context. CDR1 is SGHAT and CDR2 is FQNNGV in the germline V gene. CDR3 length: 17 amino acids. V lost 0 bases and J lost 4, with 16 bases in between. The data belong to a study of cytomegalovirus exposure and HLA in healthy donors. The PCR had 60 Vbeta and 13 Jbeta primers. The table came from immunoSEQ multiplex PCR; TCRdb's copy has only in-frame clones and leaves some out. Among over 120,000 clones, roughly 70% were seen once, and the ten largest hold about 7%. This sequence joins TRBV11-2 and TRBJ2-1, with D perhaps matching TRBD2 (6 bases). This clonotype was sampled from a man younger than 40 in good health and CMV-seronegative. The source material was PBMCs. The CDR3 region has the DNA TGTGCCAGCAGCTTAGATTACGGGAAGGCGGGGTACAATGAGCAGTTCTTC. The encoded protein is CASSLDYGKAGYNEQFF.